This T cell receptor beta chain appears in the sequencing data of a study of blood T cell repertoires in COVID-19. Under the authors' procedure: Amplification of reference gene primers provided the estimated nucleated cell counts. Clones were sequenced by immunoSEQ multiplex PCR, and TCRdb holds only the in-frame ones, with some missing. The V and J calls and the clone size are those of that table, but D and trimming were determined from the DNA. The sample lists about 150,000 clones, around 90% occurring once. This study enrolled people aged 18 to 89 from around 26 US geographic areas. Individuals in the exposed group had encountered a COVID-19 case within 2 weeks preceding study entry. V was shortened by 4 bases and J by 2 bases, with 10 bases between the two germline ends. Germline CDR1 SGHKS, CDR2 YYEKEE (reference sequence). The CDR3 totals 14 residues.

The V and J genes are TRBV5-5 and TRBJ1-3, with a tentative D call TRBD1 (6 bases). The TCR originated in a woman in her thirties or forties who had been exposed to COVID-19. The sample taken for sequencing was PBMCs or T cells enriched from blood (not recorded which). CDR3 protein: CASSPRTAGNTIYF. The DNA of the CDR3 is TGTGCCAGCAGCCCGAGGACAGCTGGAAACACCATATATTTT. Full variable domain (remainder filled in from reference TRBV5-5 and TRBJ1-3): DAGVTQSPTHLIKTRGQQVTLRCSPISGHKSVSWYQQVLGQGPQFIFQYYEKEERGRGNFPDRFSARQFPNYSSELNVNALLLGDSALYLCASSPRTAGNTIYFGEGSWLTVV.